This T cell receptor (beta chain) was obtained from a study of T cells in localized non-small cell lung cancer. CDR3 length: 15 amino acids. V gave up 0 bases and J gave up 5 bases, with 13 bases separating them. Germline loops: CDR1 WSHSY, CDR2 SAAADI. Study observations and caveats: The study found T cell clonality highest in uninvolved adjacent lung, above tumor. Adjacent lung tissue had a median about 52 of the top 100 clones found in the tumor.

This table comes from immunoSEQ multiplex PCR, and its TCRdb copy is limited to in-frame clones, with some not included. The sample shows under 150,000 clones, 89% of them seen only once. About this clone: Its specificity is not known.

The chain combines TRBV10-2 with TRBJ1-2; weak D call: TRBD1 (5 bases). Sequencing used peripheral blood, obtained before any cancer treatment. This TCR was sampled from a female donor of 60 years or more with stage I lung adenocarcinoma. The chain's CDR3 is CASSESITGGYGYTF. In DNA form, the CDR3 reads TGCGCCAGCAGTGAGTCGATAACGGGGGGATATGGCTACACCTTC.